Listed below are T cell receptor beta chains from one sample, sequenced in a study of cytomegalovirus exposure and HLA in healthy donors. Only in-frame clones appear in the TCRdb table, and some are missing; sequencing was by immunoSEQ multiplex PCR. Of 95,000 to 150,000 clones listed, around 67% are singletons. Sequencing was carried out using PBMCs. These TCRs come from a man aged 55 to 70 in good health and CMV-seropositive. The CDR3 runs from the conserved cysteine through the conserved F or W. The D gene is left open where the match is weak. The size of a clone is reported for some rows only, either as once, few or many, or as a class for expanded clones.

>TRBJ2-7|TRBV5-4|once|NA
TGTGCCAGCAGCTGGAGGGAGGCGTCCTACGAGCAGTACTTC
CASSWREASYEQYF
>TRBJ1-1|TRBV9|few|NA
TGTGCCAGCAGCCGAGACACTGAAGCTTTCTTT
CASSRDTEAFF
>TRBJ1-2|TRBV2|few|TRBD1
TGTGCCAGCAGGCCGGGACAGCCTAACTATGGCTACACCTTC
CASRPGQPNYGYTF
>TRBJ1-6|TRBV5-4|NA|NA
TGTGCCAGCAGACAGGGTGGATATAATTCACCCCTCCACTTT
CASRQGGYNSPLHF
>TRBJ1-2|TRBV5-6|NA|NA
TGTGCCAGCAGCTTAGACTCTCATGGCTACACCTTC
CASSLDSHGYTF
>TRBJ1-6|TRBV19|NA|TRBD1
TGTGCCAGTAGTATAGACGCCGTGACAGGGAGCTCCTATAATTCACCCCTCCACTTT
CASSIDAVTGSSYNSPLHF
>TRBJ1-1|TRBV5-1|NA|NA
TGCGCCACCACCGGAGGAGTAACCTTTGAAGCTTTCTTT
CATTGGVTFEAFF
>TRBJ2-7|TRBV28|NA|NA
TGTGCCAGCAGTCCCCTTTTTAGCGGCGAGCAGTACTTC
CASSPLFSGEQYF
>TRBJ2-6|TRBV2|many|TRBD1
TGTGCCAGCAGTCCTTCCCCGGGACAGGGGGCGGGTGGGGCCAACGTCCTGACTTTC
CASSPSPGQGAGGANVLTF
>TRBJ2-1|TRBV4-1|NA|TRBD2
TGCGCCAGCAGCCAAGGTGGGCTAGCGGGGGGCTCCTACAATGAGCAGTTCTTC
CASSQGGLAGGSYNEQFF
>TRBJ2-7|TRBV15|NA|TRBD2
TGTGCCACCAGCACTGGACTAGTAAACGAGCAGTACTTC
CATSTGLVNEQYF
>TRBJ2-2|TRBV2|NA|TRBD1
TGTGCCTCTACCGGACAGGGGCTGAGCACCGGGGAGCTGTTTTTT
CASTGQGLSTGELFF
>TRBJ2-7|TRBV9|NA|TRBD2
TGTGCCAGCAGCGCCAGCGGGGGGGCGGTTTCTTCCGAGCAGTACTTC
CASSASGGAVSSEQYF
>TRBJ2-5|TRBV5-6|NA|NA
TGTGCCAGCAGGCCGATGGGTAGCGCGGGAGAGACCCAGTACTTC
CASRPMGSAGETQYF
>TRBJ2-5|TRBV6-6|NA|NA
TGTGCCAGCAGTCCCACTATAGAGGAGACCCAGTACTTC
CASSPTIEETQYF
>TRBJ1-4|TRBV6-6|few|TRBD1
TGTGCCAGCAGTAGGACAGGGGAGGCTGAAAAACTGTTTTTT
CASSRTGEAEKLFF
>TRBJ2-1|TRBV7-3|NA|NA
TGTGCCAGCAGTGTCAGGGGCCATGAGCAGTTCTTC
CASSVRGHEQFF
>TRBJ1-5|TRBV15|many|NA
TGTGCCACCAGCAGAGGTGGAGGTAGCAATCAGCCCCAGCATTTT
CATSRGGGSNQPQHF
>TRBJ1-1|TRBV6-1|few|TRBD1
TGTGCCAGCGGTGGGACAGGGGGTAACACTGAAGCTTTCTTT
CASGGTGGNTEAFF
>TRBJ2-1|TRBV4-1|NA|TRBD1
TGCGCCAGCAGCCCGGGACAGGAGTACAATGAGCAGTTCTTC
CASSPGQEYNEQFF
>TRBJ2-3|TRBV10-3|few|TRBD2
TGTGCCATCAGCTGGACTAGCGGGGGGGGCACAGATACGCAGTATTTT
CAISWTSGGGTDTQYF
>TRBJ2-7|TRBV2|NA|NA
TGTGCCAGCAGTGCCGGGGAGCAGTACTTC
CASSAGEQYF
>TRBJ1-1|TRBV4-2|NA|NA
TGTGCCAGCAGCCCCTCTAACACTGAAGCTTTCTTT
CASSPSNTEAFF
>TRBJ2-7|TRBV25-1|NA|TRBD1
TGTGCCAGCAGACGACAGGGGGCAGACGAGCAGTACTTC
CASRRQGADEQYF